This T cell receptor (beta chain) was found in a study of beta chain features in type 1 diabetes. Notes on the study in general: TCRB CDR3s from Type 1 diabetes patients were moderately but significantly shorter in all four CD4+ subsets.

Sequenced material consisted of expressed TCRB transcripts (all of the isolated RNA was reverse transcribed). TCRdb's table, derived via immunoSEQ multiplex PCR, lists solely in-frame clones and lacks some. The sample lists some 300,000 clones; under 8.5% were seen once. The CDR3 contains 13 residues. CDR1 SGHAT and CDR2 FQDESV come from the germline V gene (reference sequence). Trimming cost V 0 bases and J 4 bases, with 4 bases left between them. This clone showed up many times. Its antigen is not identified. J is TRBJ2-1 and V is TRBV11-1; D gene unclear. The source of this sequence is a woman aged 18 to 35 in good health. Sequencing input: central memory CD4+ T cells from blood. CDR3 loop: CASSLAYYNEQFF. CDR3 DNA sequence: TGTGCCAGCAGCTTAGCCTATTACAATGAGCAGTTCTTC.